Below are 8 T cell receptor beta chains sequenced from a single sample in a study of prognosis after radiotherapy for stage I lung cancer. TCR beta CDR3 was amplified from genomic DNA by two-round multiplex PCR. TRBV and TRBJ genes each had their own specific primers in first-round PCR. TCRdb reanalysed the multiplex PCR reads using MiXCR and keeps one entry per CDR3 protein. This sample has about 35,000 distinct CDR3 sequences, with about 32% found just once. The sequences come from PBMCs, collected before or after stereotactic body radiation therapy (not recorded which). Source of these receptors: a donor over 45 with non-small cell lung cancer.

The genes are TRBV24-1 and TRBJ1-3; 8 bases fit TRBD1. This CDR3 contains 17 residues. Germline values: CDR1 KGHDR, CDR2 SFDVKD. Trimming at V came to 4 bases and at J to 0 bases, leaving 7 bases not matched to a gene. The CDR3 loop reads CATSEWDRPSSGNTIYF. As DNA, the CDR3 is TGTGCCACCAGTGAGTGGGACAGGCCGTCCTCTGGAAACACCATATATTTT.

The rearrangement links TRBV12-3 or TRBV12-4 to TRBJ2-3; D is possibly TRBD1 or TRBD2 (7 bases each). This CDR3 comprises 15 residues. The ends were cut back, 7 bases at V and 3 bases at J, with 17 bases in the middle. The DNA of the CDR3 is TGTGCCAGCAAATGGGAGGGGGCCTCAACAGATACGCAGTATTTT. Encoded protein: CASKWEGASTDTQYF.

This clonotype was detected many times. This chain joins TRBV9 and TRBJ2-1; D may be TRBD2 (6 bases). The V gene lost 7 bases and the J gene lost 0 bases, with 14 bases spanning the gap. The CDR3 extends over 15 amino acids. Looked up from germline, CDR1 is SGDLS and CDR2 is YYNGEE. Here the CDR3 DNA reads TGTGCCAGCGCAGATAGCGGTAGCTCCTACAATGAGCAGTTCTTC. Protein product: CASADSGSSYNEQFF.

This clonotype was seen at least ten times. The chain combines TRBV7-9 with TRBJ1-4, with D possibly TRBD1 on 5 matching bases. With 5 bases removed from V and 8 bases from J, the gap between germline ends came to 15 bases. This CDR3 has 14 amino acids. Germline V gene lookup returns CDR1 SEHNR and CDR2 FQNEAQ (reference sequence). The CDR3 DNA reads TGTGCCAGCAGCGGAGAGGGGCGCCGAGAAAAACTGTTTTTT. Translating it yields CASSGEGRREKLFF.

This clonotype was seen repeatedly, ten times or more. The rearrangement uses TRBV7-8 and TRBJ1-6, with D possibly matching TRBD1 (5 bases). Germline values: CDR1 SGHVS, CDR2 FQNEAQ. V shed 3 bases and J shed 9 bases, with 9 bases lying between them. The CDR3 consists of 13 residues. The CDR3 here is CASSFGQGSPLHF. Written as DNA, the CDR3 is TGTGCCAGCAGCTTTGGTCAGGGTTCACCCCTCCACTTT.

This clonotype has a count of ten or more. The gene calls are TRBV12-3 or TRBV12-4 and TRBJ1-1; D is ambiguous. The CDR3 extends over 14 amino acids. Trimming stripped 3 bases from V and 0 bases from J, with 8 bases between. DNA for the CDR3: TGTGCCAGCAGTTTGAAGGTGCTGAACACTGAAGCTTTCTTT. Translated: CASSLKVLNTEAFF.

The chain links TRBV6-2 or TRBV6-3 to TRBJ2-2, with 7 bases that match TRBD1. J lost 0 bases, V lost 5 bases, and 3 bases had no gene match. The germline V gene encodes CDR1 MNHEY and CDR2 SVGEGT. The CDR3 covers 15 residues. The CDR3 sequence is CASSQQGPNTGELFF. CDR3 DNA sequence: TGTGCCAGCAGTCAACAGGGGCCGAACACCGGGGAGCTGTTTTTT.

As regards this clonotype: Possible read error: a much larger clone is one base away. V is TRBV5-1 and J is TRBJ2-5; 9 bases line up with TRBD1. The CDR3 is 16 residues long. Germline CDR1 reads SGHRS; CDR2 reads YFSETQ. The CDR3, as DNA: TGCGCCGGCAGCTTGGGGCCGGCCGGACAGGGGGAGACCCAGTACTTC. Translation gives CAGSLGPAGQGETQYF.